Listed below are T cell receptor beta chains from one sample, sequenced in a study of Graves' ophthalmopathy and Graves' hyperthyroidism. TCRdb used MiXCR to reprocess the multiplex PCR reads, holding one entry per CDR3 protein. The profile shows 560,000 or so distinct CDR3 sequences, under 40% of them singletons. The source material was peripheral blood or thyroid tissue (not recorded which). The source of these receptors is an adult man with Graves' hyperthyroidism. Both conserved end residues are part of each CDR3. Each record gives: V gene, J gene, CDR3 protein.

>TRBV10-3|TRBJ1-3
CAISEQGDGYTIYF
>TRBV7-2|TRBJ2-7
CASSFRGSGEQYF
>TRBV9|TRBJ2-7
CASSQDFRTGGEQYF
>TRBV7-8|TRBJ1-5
CASSLAAGGGQPQHF
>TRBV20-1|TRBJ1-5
CSARTGQGNQPQHF
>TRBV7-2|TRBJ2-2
CASSDGTGELFF
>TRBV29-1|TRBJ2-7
CSVGKDSYEQYF
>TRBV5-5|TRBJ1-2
CASTGQNGNYGYTF
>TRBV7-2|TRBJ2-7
CASRALRDSSYEQYF
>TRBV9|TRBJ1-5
CVSSPGTGVGPQHF
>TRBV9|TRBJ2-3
CASSAQGASTDTQYF
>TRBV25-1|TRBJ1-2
CASSLNSGNTF
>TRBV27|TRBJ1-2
CAGSGGGTSYGYTF
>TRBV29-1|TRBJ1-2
CSVVGGYGYTF
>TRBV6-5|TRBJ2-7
CASSYTSYYEQYF
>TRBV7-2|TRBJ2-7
CAWSVGGQGIYEQYF
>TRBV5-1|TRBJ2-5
CASSISNLGQETQYF
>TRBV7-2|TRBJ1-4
CASRRGSTNEKLFF
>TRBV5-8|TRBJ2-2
CASSLDTVNTGELFF
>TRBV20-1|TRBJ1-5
CSARDSIGGYEQPQHF
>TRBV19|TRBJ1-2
CASSIGPGQGAAGYTF
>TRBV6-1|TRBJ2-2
CASSGKTNTGELFF
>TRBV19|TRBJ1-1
CASSPPGQGWTEAFF
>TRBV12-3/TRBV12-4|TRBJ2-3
CASSFGGPMDSQYF